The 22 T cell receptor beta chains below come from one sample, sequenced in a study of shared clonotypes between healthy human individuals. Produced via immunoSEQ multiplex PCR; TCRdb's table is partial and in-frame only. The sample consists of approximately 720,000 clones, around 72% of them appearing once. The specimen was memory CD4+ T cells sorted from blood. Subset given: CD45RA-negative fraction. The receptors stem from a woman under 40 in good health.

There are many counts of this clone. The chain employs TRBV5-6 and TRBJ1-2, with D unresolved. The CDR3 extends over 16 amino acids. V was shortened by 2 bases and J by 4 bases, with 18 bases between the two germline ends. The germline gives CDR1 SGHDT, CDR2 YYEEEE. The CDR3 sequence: CASSLTPVYGPYGYTF. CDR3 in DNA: TGTGCCAGCAGCTTAACCCCGGTCTACGGACCCTATGGCTACACCTTC.

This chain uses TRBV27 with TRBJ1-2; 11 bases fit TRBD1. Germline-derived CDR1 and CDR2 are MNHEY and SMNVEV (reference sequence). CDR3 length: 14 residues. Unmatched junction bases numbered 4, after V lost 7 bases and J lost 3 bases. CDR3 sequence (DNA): TGTGCCAGCAAGGGGACAGGGGGATACTATGGCTACACCTTC. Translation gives CASKGTGGYYGYTF.

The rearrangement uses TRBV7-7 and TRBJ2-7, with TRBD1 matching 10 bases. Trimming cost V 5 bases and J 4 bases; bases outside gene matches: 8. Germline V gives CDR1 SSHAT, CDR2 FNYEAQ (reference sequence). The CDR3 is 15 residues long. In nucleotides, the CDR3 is TGTGCCAGCAGCCCAATGACAGGGGGCCCTTACGAGCAGTACTTC. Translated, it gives CASSPMTGGPYEQYF.

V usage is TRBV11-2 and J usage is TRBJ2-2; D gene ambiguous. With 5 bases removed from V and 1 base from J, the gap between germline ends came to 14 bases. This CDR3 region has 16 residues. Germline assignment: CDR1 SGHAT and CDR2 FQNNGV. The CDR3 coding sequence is TGTGCCAGCAGCCCGAAGACGCCCATGAACACCGGGGAGCTGTTTTTT. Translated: CASSPKTPMNTGELFF. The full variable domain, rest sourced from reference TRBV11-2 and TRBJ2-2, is EAGVAQSPRYKIIEKRQSVAFWCNPISGHATLYWYQQILGQGPKLLIQFQNNGVVDDSQLPKDRFSAERLKGVDSTLKIQPAKLEDSAVYLCASSPKTPMNTGELFFGEGSRLTVL.

DNA of the CDR3: TGCGCCAGCAGCTTGGCTAGCGGGGGCGTCACCTACAATGAGCAGTTCTTC. Encoded protein: CASSLASGGVTYNEQFF. This chain joins TRBV5-1 and TRBJ2-1; 10 bases agree with TRBD2. Germline CDR1 and CDR2: SGHRS and YFSETQ. The CDR3 covers 17 residues. Trimming at V came to 0 bases and at J to 2 bases, leaving 5 bases not matched to a gene. Together with reference TRBV5-1 and TRBJ2-1, the CDR3 gives the full variable domain: KAGVTQTPRYLIKTRGQQVTLSCSPISGHRSVSWYQQTPGQGLQFLFEYFSETQRNKGNFPGRFSGRQFSNSRSEMNVSTLELGDSALYLCASSLASGGVTYNEQFFGPGTRLTVL.

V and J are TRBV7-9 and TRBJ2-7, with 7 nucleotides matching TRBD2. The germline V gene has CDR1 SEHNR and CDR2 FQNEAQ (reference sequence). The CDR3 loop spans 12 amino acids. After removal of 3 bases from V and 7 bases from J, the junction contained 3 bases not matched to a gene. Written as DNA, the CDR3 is TGTGCCAGCAGCTTCGGGGGGAGAGAGCAGTACTTC. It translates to CASSFGGREQYF.

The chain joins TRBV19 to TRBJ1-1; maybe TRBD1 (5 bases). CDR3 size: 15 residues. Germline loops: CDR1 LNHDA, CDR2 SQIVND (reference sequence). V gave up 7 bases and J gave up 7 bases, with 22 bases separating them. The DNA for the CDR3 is TGTGCCAGTACCTCACCGAGGAGGGGAGCGGATGAAGCTTTCTTT. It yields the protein CASTSPRRGADEAFF.

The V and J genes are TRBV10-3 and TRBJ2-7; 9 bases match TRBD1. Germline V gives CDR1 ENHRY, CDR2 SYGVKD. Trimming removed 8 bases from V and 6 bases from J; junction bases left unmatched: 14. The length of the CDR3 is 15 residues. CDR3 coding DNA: TGTGCCATCGGACAACAGGGGGCGTCGGAATCCGAGCAGTACTTC. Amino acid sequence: CAIGQQGASESEQYF.

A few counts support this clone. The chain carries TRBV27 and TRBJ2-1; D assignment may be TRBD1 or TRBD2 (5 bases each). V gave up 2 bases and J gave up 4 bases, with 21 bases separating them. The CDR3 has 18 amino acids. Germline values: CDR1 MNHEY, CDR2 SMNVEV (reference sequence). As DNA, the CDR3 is TGTGCCAGCAGTTTACAAACACCCGGGACCCTGACTTACAATGAGCAGTTCTTC. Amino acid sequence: CASSLQTPGTLTYNEQFF.

The CDR3 region has the DNA TGTGCCAGCAGTGAATATTCCCAGAACCTTAATGAAAAACTGTTTTTT. This gives the protein CASSEYSQNLNEKLFF. V usage is TRBV25-1 and J usage is TRBJ1-4; no definite D call. V lost 0 bases and J 4 bases, leaving 12 bases between the germline ends. Germline lookup yields CDR1 MGHDK and CDR2 SYGVNS. The length of the CDR3 is 16 residues.

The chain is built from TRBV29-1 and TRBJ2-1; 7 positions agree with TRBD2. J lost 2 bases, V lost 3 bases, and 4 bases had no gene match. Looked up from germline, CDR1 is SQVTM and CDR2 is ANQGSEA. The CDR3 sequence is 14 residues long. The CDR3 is CSVDASGAYNEQFF. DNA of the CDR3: TGCAGCGTTGACGCTAGCGGTGCCTACAATGAGCAGTTCTTC.

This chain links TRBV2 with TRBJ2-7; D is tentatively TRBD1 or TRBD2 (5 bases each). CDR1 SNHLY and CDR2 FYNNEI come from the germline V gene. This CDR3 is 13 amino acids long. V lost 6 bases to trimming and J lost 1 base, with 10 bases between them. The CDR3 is CASRRGSSYEQYF. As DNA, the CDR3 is TGTGCCAGCAGGAGGGGTTCGTCCTACGAGCAGTACTTC. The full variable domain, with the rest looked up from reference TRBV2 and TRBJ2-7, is EPEVTQTPSHQVTQMGQEVILRCVPISNHLYFYWYRQILGQKVEFLVSFYNNEISEKSEIFDDQFSVERPDGSNFTLKIRSTKLEDSAMYFCASRRGSSYEQYFGPGTRLTVT.

As DNA, the CDR3 is TGCAGCGTTGAAGTCGGGAGGGGGGATACGCAGTATTTT. It translates to CSVEVGRGDTQYF. J is TRBJ2-3 and V is TRBV29-1; 8 bases are a match to TRBD2. The J segment lost 6 bases and the V segment lost 1 base, leaving 3 bases of the junction unmatched. Germline CDR1 reads SQVTM; CDR2 reads ANQGSEA. This CDR3 has 13 residues.

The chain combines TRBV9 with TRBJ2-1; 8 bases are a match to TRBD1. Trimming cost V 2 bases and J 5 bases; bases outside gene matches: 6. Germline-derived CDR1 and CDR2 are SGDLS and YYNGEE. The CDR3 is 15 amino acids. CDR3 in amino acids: CASSVRQGPNNEQFF. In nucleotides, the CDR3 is TGTGCCAGCAGCGTTAGACAGGGGCCGAACAATGAGCAGTTCTTC.

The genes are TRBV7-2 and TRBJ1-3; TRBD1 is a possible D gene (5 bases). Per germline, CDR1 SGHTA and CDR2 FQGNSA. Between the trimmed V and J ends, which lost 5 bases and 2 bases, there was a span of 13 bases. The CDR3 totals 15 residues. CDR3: CASSRRTGAGNTIYF. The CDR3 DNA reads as TGTGCCAGCAGCCGCCGAACGGGGGCTGGAAACACCATATATTTT. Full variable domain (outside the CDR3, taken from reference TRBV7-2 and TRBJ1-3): GAGVSQSPSNKVTEKGKDVELRCDPISGHTALYWYRQSLGQGLEFLIYFQGNSAPDKSGLPSDRFSAERTGGSVSTLTIQRTQQEDSAVYLCASSRRTGAGNTIYFGEGSWLTVV.

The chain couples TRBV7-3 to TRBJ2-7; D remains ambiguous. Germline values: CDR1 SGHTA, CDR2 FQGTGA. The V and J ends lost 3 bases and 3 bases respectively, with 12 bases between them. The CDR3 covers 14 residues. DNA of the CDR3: TGTGCCAGCAGCTTCCCGGCGCCCGACTACGAGCAGTACTTC. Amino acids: CASSFPAPDYEQYF.

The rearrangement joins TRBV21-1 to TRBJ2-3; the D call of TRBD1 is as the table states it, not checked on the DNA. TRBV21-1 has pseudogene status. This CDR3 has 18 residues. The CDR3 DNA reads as TGTGCCAGCAGCAAAGCGCTGGTCAGGGGGAAATGCACAGATACGCAGTATTTT. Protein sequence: CASSKALVRGKCTDTQYF.

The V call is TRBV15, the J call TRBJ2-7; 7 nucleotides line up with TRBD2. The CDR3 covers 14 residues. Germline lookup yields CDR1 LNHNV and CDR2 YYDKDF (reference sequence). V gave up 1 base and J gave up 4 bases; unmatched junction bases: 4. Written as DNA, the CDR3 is TGTGCCACCAGCAGAGGAGGTAGCGGGTACGAGCAGTACTTC. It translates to CATSRGGSGYEQYF.

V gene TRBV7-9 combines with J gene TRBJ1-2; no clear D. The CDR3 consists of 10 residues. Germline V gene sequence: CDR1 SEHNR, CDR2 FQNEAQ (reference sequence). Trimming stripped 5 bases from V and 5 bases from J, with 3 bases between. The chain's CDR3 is CASSQYGYTF. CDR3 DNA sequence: TGTGCCAGCAGCCAATATGGCTACACCTTC. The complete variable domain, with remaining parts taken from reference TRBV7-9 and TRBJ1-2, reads DTGVSQNPRHKITKRGQNVTFRCDPISEHNRLYWYRQTLGQGPEFLTYFQNEAQLEKSRLLSDRFSAERPKGSFSTLEIQRTEQGDSAMYLCASSQYGYTFGSGTRLTVV.

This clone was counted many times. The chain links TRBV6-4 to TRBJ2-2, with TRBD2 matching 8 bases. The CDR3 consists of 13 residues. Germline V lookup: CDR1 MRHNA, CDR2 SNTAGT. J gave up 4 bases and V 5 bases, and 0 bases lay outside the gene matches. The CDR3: CASSSGSTGELFF. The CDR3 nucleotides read TGTGCCAGCAGTAGCGGGAGCACCGGGGAGCTGTTTTTT.

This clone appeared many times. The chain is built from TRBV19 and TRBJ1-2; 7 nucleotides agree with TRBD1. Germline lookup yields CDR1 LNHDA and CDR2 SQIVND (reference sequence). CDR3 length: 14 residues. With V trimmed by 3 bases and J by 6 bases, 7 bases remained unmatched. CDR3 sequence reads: CASSIWKGADGYTF. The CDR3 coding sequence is TGTGCCAGTAGTATTTGGAAGGGGGCGGATGGCTACACCTTC.

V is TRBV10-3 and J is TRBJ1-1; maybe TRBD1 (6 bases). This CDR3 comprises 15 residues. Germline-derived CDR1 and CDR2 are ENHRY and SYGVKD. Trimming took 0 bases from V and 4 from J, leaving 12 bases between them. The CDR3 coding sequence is TGTGCCATCAGTGAGTCGCAGGGGACCGTCACTGAAGCTTTCTTT. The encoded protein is CAISESQGTVTEAFF.